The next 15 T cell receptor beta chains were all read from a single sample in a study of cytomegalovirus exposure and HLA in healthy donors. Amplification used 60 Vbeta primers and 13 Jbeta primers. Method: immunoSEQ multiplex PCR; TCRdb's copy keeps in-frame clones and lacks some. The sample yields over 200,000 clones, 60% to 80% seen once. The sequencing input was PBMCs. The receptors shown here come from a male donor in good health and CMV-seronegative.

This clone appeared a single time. Written as DNA, the CDR3 is TGTGCCAGCAGCAAGGGGACTATCTGGGAGCAGTTCTTC. It is translated as CASSKGTIWEQFF. The rearrangement links TRBV7-9 to TRBJ2-1, with 7 bases that match TRBD2. The CDR3 has 13 amino acids. Germline V CDR1 and CDR2: SEHNR, FQNEAQ (reference sequence). The ends lost 5 bases at V and 10 bases at J; junction bases unmatched: 8.

The CDR3 nucleotides read TGCGCCAGCAGCCAAGATCAGTATGGATCAGGGTTTTACACCGGGGAGCTGTTTTTT. It is translated as CASSQDQYGSGFYTGELFF. The chain links TRBV4-3 to TRBJ2-2; TRBD1 might be the D (5 bases). Per the germline V gene, CDR1 is LGHNA and CDR2 is YSLEER. V was shortened by 0 bases and J by 3 bases, with 20 bases between the two germline ends. The CDR3 contains 19 residues.

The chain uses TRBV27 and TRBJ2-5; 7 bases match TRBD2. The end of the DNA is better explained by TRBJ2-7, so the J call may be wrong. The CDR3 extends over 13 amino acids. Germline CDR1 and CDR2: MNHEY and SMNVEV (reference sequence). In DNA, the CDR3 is TGTGCCAGCAGGCGGGGGACCTCCTACGAGCAGTACTTC. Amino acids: CASRRGTSYEQYF.

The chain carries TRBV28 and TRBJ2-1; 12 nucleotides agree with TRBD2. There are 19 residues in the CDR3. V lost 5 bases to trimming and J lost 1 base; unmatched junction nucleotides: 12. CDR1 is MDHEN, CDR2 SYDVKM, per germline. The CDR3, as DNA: TGTGCCAGCAGTACCCGACTAGCGGGAGCCCCAGGTTCCTACAATGAGCAGTTCTTC. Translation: CASSTRLAGAPGSYNEQFF.

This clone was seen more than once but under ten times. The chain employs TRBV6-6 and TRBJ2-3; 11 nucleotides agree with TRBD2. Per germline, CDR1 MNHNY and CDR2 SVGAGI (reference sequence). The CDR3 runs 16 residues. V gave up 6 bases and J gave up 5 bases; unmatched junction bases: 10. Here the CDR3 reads CASRPHSGGAIDTQYF. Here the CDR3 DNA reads TGTGCCAGCAGACCCCATAGCGGGGGGGCAATAGATACGCAGTATTTT.

The CDR3 spells CASSRAGNYGYTF. The CDR3 nucleotides are TGTGCCAGTAGTAGGGCAGGAAACTATGGCTACACCTTC. The V call is TRBV19, the J call TRBJ1-2; D unresolved. Germline CDR1 is LNHDA and CDR2 is SQIVND (reference sequence). The CDR3 is 13 amino acids. Trimming took off 4 bases at V and 2 bases at J, with 8 bases between the two ends. The whole variable domain, filled in from reference TRBV19 and TRBJ1-2, reads DGGITQSPKYLFRKEGQNVTLSCEQNLNHDAMYWYRQDPGQGLRLIYYSQIVNDFQKGDIAEGYSVSREKKESFPLTVTSAQKNPTAFYLCASSRAGNYGYTFGSGTRLTVV.

The CDR3 loop reads CASSIGFWNEQFF. The DNA for the CDR3 is TGTGCCAGCAGTATCGGGTTTTGGAATGAGCAGTTCTTC. This chain joins TRBV27 and TRBJ2-1, with no clear D. Germline-derived CDR1 and CDR2 are MNHEY and SMNVEV (reference sequence). The CDR3 contains 13 residues. Trimming took 5 bases from V and 7 from J, leaving 12 bases between them.

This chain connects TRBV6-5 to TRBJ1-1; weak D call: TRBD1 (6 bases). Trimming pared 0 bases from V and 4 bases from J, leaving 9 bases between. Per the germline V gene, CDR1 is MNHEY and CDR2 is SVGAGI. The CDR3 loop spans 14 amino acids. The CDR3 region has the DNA TGTGCCAGCAGTTACTCGCAGGGGACCACTGAAGCTTTCTTT. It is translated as CASSYSQGTTEAFF.

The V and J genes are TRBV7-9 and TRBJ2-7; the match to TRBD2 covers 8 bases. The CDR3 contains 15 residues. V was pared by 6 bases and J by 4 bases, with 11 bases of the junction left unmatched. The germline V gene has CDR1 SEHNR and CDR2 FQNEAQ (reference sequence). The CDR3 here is CASSPPASGLYEQYF. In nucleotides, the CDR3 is TGTGCCAGCAGTCCCCCGGCTAGCGGGTTGTACGAGCAGTACTTC.

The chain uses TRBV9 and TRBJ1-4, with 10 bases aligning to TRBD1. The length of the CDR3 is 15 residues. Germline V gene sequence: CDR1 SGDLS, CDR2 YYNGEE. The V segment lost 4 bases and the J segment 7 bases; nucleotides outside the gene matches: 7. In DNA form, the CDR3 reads TGTGCCAGCAGCCCCCGGGACAGGGGAAGTGAAAAACTGTTTTTT. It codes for CASSPRDRGSEKLFF.

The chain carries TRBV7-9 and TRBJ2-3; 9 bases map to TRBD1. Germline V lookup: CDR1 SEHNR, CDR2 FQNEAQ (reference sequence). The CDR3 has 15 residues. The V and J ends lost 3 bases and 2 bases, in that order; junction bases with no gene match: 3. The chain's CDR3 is CASSFRTGDTDTQYF. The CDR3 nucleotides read TGTGCCAGCAGCTTTCGGACAGGGGACACAGATACGCAGTATTTT.

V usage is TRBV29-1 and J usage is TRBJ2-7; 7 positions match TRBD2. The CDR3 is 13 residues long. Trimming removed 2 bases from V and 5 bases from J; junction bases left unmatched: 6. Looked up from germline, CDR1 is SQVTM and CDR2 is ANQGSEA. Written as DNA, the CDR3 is TGCAGCGTTGAAAAAGCGGGAAACGACGAGCAGTACTTC. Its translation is CSVEKAGNDEQYF.

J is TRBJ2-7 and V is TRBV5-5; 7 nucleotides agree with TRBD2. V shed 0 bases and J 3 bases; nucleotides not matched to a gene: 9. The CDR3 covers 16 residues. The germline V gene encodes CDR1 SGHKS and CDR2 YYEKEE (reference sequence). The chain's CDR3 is CASSLGFGEGYYEQYF. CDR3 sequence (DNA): TGTGCCAGCAGCTTGGGCTTTGGGGAGGGGTACTACGAGCAGTACTTC.

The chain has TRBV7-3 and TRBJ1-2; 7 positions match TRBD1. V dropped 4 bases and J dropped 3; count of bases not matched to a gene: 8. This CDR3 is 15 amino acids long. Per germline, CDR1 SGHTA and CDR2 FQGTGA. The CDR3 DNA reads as TGTGCCAGCAGCTCCCGACAGGGCTCCGACTATGGCTACACCTTC. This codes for CASSSRQGSDYGYTF.

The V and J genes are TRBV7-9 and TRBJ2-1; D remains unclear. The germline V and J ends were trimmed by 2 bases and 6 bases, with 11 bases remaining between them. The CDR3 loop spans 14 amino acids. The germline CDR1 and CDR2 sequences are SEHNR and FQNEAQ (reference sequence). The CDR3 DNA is TGTGCCAGCAGCTTACGGGTGGATCCCAATGAGCAGTTCTTC. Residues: CASSLRVDPNEQFF.